This TCR beta chain was captured by sequencing in a study of early T cells in non-severe SARS-CoV-2 infection. Across the study: Chains were unpaired, as sequencing was done on bulk RNA from unsorted whole blood. Regarding the study as a whole: Anti-spike CD8 responses were favored in VDJdb matching, and private and CD4 specificities were missed.

V shed 3 bases and J shed 4 bases, with 7 bases lying between them. The CDR3 length is 13 residues. Germline V gene lookup returns CDR1 MDHEN and CDR2 SYDVKM. This clonotype was detected many times. Its antigen is undetermined. Individually, cDNA molecules had unique molecular identifiers attached to them. TCRdb re-called the 5' RACE reads with MiXCR, one entry per CDR3 protein. The sample has about 100,000 distinct CDR3 sequences; over 10% are singletons. The genes are TRBV28 and TRBJ2-1, with D possibly TRBD2 on 5 matching bases. The sequencing sample was made of whole blood. This sequence originates from an adult who was a healthcare worker with PCR-confirmed SARS-CoV-2 infection or an uninfected control (not recorded which). CDR3 loop: CASSLRTYNEQFF. CDR3 coding DNA: TGTGCCAGCAGTTTGCGGACTTACAATGAGCAGTTCTTC.